This TCR beta chain is drawn from a study of cytomegalovirus exposure and HLA in healthy donors. Donors were nominally healthy when sampled, though unrecorded immune exposures were likely. This PCR relied on a set of 60 Vbeta primers and 13 Jbeta primers. Produced via immunoSEQ multiplex PCR; TCRdb's table is partial and in-frame only. The sample lists around 230,000 clones; 70% to 90% were seen once. Trimming cost V 5 bases and J 4 bases, with 15 bases left between them. Germline CDR1 SGHVS, CDR2 FNYEAQ. The CDR3 extends over 14 amino acids. This clonotype was obtained from a girl aged 2 to 10 in good health and CMV-seronegative. The V gene is TRBV7-6, the J gene TRBJ2-7; D remains unclear. The source material was PBMCs. CDR3 protein: CASSPREVLYEQYF. The CDR3 bases are TGTGCCAGCAGCCCTCGAGAGGTGTTGTACGAGCAGTACTTC.